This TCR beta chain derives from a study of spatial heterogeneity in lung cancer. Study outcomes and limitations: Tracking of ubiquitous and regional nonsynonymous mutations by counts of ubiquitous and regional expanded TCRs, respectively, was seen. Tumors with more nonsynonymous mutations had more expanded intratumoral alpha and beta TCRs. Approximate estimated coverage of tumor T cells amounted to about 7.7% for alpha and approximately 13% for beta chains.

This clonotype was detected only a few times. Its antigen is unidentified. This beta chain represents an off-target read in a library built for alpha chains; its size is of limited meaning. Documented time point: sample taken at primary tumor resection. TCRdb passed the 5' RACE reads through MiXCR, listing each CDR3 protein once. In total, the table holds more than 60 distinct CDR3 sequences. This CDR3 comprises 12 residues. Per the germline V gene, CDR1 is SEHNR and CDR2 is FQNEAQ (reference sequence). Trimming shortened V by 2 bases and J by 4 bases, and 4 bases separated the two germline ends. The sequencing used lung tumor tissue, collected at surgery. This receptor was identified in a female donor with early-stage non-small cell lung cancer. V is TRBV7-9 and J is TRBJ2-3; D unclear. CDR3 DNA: TGTGCCAGCAGCTTACTAGCAGATACGCAGTATTTT. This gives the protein CASSLLADTQYF.